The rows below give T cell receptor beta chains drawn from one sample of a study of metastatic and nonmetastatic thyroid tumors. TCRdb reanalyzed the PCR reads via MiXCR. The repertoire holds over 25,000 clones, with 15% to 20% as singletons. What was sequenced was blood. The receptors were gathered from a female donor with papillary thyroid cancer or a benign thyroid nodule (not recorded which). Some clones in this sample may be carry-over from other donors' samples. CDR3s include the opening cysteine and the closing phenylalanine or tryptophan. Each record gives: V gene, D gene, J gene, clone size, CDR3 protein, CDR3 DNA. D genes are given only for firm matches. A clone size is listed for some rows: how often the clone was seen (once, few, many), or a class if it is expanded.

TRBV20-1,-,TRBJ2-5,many,CSASVETQYF,TGCAGTGCTAGCGTGGAGACCCAGTACTTC
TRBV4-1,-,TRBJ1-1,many,CASSQDPQGNTEAFF,TGCGCCAGCAGCCAAGATCCCCAGGGGAACACTGAAGCTTTCTTT
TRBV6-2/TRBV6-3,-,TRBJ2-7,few,CASTRTPHPIPYEQYF,TGTGCCAGCACACGTACCCCCCACCCTATACCCTACGAGCAGTACTTC
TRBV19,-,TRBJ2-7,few,CASSQRDYEQYF,TGTGCCAGTAGCCAACGGGACTACGAGCAGTACTTC
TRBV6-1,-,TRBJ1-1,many,CASNALGNTEAFF,TGTGCCAGCAATGCCTTAGGGAACACTGAAGCTTTCTTT
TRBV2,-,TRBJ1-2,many,CASSTDQFYGYTF,TGTGCCAGCAGTACGGACCAGTTCTATGGCTACACCTTC
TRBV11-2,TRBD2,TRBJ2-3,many,CASSLNREGGDTQYF,TGTGCCAGCAGCTTAAATCGGGAGGGTGGAGATACGCAGTATTTT
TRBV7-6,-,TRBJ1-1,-,CASSKPGSYLNTEAFF,TGTGCCAGCAGCAAGCCGGGCAGCTATCTGAACACTGAAGCTTTCTTT
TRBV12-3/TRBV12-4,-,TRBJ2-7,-,CASSFGGRKYEQYF,TGTGCCAGCAGTTTTGGTGGGAGAAAGTACGAGCAGTACTTC
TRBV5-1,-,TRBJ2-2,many,CASSLAVTENTGELFF,TGCGCCAGCAGCTTGGCCGTGACAGAAAACACCGGGGAGCTGTTTTTT
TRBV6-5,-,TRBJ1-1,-,CASSYLAASMNTEAFF,TGTGCCAGCAGTTACTTGGCAGCATCCATGAACACTGAAGCTTTCTTT
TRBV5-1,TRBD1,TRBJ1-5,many,CASSPGTENQPQHF,TGCGCCAGCAGCCCCGGGACAGAGAATCAGCCCCAGCATTTT
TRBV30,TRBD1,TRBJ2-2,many,CAWSLGTGNTGELFF,TGTGCCTGGAGCCTAGGGACAGGGAACACCGGGGAGCTGTTTTTT
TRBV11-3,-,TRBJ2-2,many,CASSLTTPGELFF,TGTGCCAGCAGCTTAACCACGCCAGGGGAGCTGTTTTTT
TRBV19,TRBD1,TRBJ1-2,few,CASSIDRVRGYTF,TGTGCCAGTAGTATCGACAGGGTTAGAGGCTACACCTTC
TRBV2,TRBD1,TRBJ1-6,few,CASSVGTGSSPLHF,TGTGCCAGCAGTGTCGGGACAGGTTCGTCACCCCTCCACTTT
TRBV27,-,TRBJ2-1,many,CASSLRLGLVNEQFF,TGTGCCAGCAGTTTACGGCTAGGATTGGTCAATGAGCAGTTCTTC
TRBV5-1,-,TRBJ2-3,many,CASRTVDTQYF,TGCGCCAGCAGGACCGTAGATACGCAGTATTTT
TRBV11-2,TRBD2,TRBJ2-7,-,CASTPSLWEGRDGEQYF,TGTGCCAGCACCCCCTCCTTGTGGGAGGGCCGTGATGGCGAGCAGTACTTC
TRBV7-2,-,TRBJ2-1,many,CASSLARGAYNEQFF,TGTGCCAGCAGCTTAGCGCGTGGCGCGTACAATGAGCAGTTCTTC
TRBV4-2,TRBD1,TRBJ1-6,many,CASSPGGLGQASFSPLHF,TGTGCCAGCAGCCCCGGGGGGTTAGGACAGGCGTCTTTTTCACCCCTCCACTTT
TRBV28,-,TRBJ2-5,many,CASRTPGGETQYF,TGTGCCAGCAGGACCCCAGGAGGAGAGACCCAGTACTTC
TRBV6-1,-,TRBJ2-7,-,CVSMAPVQPTYEQYF,TGTGTCAGCATGGCCCCGGTACAGCCTACCTACGAGCAGTACTTC
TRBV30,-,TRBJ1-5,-,CAWSDPWSGSNQPQHF,TGTGCCTGGAGCGACCCGTGGAGCGGAAGCAATCAGCCCCAGCATTTT
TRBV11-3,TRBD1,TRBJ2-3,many,CASSLVGQGARTDTQYF,TGTGCCAGCAGCTTAGTTGGCCAGGGGGCTCGGACAGATACGCAGTATTTT
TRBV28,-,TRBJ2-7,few,CASSLGGSYEQYF,TGTGCCAGCAGTTTAGGAGGATCCTACGAGCAGTACTTC
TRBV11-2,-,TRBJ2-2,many,CASSLELVGYNTGELFF,TGTGCCAGCAGCTTAGAACTAGTAGGGTACAACACCGGGGAGCTGTTTTTT
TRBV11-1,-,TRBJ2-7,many,CASSLALGVWSNGGDEQYF,TGTGCCAGCAGCTTAGCGCTGGGGGTTTGGTCTAACGGCGGCGACGAGCAGTACTTC
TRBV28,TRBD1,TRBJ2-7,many,CASRRGGDRGEQYF,TGTGCCAGCAGGCGGGGAGGGGACAGGGGCGAGCAGTACTTC